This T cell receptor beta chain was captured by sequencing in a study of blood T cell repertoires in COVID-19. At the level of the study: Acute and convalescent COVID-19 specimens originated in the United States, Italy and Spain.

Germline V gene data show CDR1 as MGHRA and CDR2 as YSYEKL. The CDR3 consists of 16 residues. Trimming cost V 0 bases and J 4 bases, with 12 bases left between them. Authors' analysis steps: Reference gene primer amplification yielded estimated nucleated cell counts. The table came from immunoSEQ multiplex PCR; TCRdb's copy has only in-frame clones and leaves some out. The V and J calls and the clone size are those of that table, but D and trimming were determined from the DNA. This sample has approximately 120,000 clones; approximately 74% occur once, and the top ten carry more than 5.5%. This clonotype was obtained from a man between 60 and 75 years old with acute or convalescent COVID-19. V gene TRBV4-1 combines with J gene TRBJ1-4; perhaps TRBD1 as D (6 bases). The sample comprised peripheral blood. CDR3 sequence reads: CASSQDQGTHNEKLFF. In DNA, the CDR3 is TGCGCCAGCAGCCAAGATCAGGGGACCCATAATGAAAAACTGTTTTTT.